The entry that follows covers one T cell receptor (beta chain) sequence. The antigen remains unidentified. The length of the CDR3 is 13 residues. The V gene's germline CDR1 is KGHSH and CDR2 LQKENI. Trimming removed 2 bases at V and 8 bases at J, with 12 bases between. Libraries were prepared by immunoSEQ multiplex PCR; TCRdb keeps only in-frame clonotypes and omits some of them. The sample contains about 130,000 clones, approximately 80% of which appear only once. This sample was taken from a study of cytomegalovirus exposure and HLA in healthy donors. At the level of the study: The approximately 130 validation repertoires and the roughly 670 first-cohort repertoires shared a platform, a later analysis reported.

Whole-study results and caveats: Subsequent analysis of the 120 or so validation repertoires found a tendency for first-cohort TCR clusters to co-occur. It was reportedly the case that the classifier diagnosed cytomegalovirus status with high specificity and sensitivity. Among TCR beta chains, those listed as cytomegalovirus-associated numbered more than 150.

The sequenced sample consisted of PBMCs. The chain carries TRBV18 and TRBJ1-1; D call uncertain. This receptor was taken from a man aged 25-45 years in good health and CMV-seropositive. Here the CDR3 DNA reads TGTGCCAGCTCACCAGGACGGGAAAGAGAAGCTTTCTTT. Translated: CASSPGREREAFF.